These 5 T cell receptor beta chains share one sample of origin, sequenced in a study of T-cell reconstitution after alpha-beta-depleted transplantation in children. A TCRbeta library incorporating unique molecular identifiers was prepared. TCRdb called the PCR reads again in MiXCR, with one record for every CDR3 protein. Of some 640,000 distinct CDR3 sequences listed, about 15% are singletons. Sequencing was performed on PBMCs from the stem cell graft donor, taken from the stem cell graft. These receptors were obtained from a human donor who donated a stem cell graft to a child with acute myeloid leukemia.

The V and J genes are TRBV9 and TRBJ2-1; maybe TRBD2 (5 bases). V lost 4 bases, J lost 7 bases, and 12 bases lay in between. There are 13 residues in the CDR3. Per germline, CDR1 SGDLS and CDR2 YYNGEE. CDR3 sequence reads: CASSRTLQNEQFF. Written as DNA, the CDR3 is TGTGCCAGCAGCAGGACTTTACAAAATGAGCAGTTCTTC.

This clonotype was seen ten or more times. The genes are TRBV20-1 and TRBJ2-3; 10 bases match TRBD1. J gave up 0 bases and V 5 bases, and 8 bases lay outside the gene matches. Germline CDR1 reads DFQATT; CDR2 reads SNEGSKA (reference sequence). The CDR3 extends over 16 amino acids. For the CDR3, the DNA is TGCAGTGCTTCCGGGACAGGGGATTCTAGCACAGATACGCAGTATTTT. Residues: CSASGTGDSSTDTQYF.

The CDR3 spells CASSYGSSDFGETQYF. As DNA, the CDR3 is TGTGCCAGCAGTTACGGGTCCTCTGACTTTGGAGAGACCCAGTACTTC. The V gene is TRBV12-3 or TRBV12-4, the J gene TRBJ2-5; D not resolved. V was clipped by 4 bases and J by 4 bases, with 19 bases between them. The CDR3 runs 16 residues.

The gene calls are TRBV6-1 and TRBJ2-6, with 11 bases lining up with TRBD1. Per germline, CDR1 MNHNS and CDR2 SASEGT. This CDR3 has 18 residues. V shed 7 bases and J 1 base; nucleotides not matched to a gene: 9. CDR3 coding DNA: TGTGCCAGCACCTTAGACGGGACAGGGGGTTCTGGGGCCAACGTCCTGACTTTC. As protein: CASTLDGTGGSGANVLTF.

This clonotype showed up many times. CDR3 protein: CATSQTGARNEKLFF. In nucleotides, the CDR3 is TGTGCCACCAGCCAAACAGGGGCAAGGAATGAAAAACTGTTTTTT. The chain combines TRBV15 with TRBJ1-4, with 7 bases aligning to TRBD1. This CDR3 comprises 15 residues. The V gene end was trimmed by 5 bases and the J gene end by 5 bases; junction bases not matched to a gene: 8. Germline V gene lookup returns CDR1 LNHNV and CDR2 YYDKDF (reference sequence).